This is a list of T cell receptor beta chains from one sample in a study of cytomegalovirus exposure and HLA in healthy donors. Generated by immunoSEQ multiplex PCR, the TCRdb table keeps only in-frame clones and is missing some. The table has 110,000 to 150,000 clones, 65% to 85% seen once. The sequencing input was PBMCs. Every receptor here comes from a male donor in good health and CMV-seronegative. Both conserved end residues are part of each CDR3. Each record gives: D gene, V gene, J gene, clone size, CDR3 DNA, CDR3 protein. The D gene is left open where the match is weak. For some rows the clone size is stated as once, few or many, or as a class when expanded; others skip it.

TRBD2	TRBV5-1	TRBJ2-4	few	TGCGCCAGCAGCTTGGGGCTAGCGGGAGGGGCTGGAAACATTCAGTACTTC	CASSLGLAGGAGNIQYF
NA	TRBV6-5	TRBJ1-4	NA	TGTGCCAGCAGCTGGGGGAGGGTGCGTGAAAAACTGTTTTTT	CASSWGRVREKLFF
NA	TRBV18	TRBJ2-2	few	TGTGCCAGCTCACGACAGCCCGAATTGAACACCGGGGAGCTGTTTTTT	CASSRQPELNTGELFF
NA	TRBV5-1	TRBJ2-2	NA	TGCGCCAGCAGCTTGGGGCAGGGCACCGGGGAGCTGTTTTTT	CASSLGQGTGELFF
TRBD2	TRBV19	TRBJ2-5	NA	TGTGCCAGTACCTCCAGCGGGACCGGCGGGTGGGAGACCCAGTACTTC	CASTSSGTGGWETQYF
TRBD1	TRBV29-1	TRBJ2-7	NA	TGCAGCGTTTCAGGGGGCGAAAAGTACGAGCAGTACTTC	CSVSGGEKYEQYF
TRBD1	TRBV27	TRBJ2-7	NA	TGTGCCAGCAGTCCATCGCCGGGACAGGGGGGGAACGAGCAGTACTTC	CASSPSPGQGGNEQYF
NA	TRBV27	TRBJ2-6	NA	TGTGCCAGCAGTCTCTTAGGCTCTGGGGCCAACGGCCTGACTTTC	CASSLLGSGANGLTF
NA	TRBV7-9	TRBJ1-1	few	TGTGCCAGCAGCTTAACTCGGCGGAGCACAATCAACACTGAAGCTTTCTTT	CASSLTRRSTINTEAFF
NA	TRBV27	TRBJ1-5	NA	TGTGCCAGCAGGTCCGACAGGAGGAGCAATCAGCCCCAGCATTTT	CASRSDRRSNQPQHF
NA	TRBV5-1	TRBJ2-7	NA	TGCGCCAGCAGCGCGGTAACCTACGAGCAGTACTTC	CASSAVTYEQYF
TRBD1	TRBV10-2	TRBJ1-2	NA	TGCGCCAGCAGCAAGCCGGGACAGTCTGGCTACACCTTC	CASSKPGQSGYTF
TRBD1	TRBV27	TRBJ2-7	NA	TGTGCCAGCAGTCCCCTTGGGGGACAGGGGGCAGGGGAGCAGTACTTC	CASSPLGGQGAGEQYF
TRBD2	TRBV29-1	TRBJ2-5	NA	TGCAGCGTTGAGGGACTAGAGTACCAAGAGACCCAGTACTTC	CSVEGLEYQETQYF
TRBD1	TRBV2	TRBJ2-7	NA	TGTGCCAGCAGGTCCGGGACAGGGAATTACGAGCAGTACTTC	CASRSGTGNYEQYF
NA	TRBV7-7	TRBJ2-1	NA	TGTGCTAGCAGCTTAGCCGGAGGGAATGAGCAGTTCTTC	CASSLAGGNEQFF
TRBD2	TRBV9	TRBJ2-1	NA	TGTGCCAGCAGCGTAGGGGCTAGCGGAACCTACAATGAGCAGTTCTTC	CASSVGASGTYNEQFF
NA	TRBV27	TRBJ2-7	once	TGTGCCAGCAGTTCGGCCCTAGACGGGTCCTGGGAGCAGTACTTC	CASSSALDGSWEQYF
NA	TRBV9	TRBJ2-1	NA	TGTGCCAGCAGCGTAGGGGACTCCTTAATATATGAGCAGTTCTTC	CASSVGDSLIYEQFF
TRBD2	TRBV11-2	TRBJ2-2	NA	TGTGCCAGCTCCAGGACGGCCCGGGAGGGAAGGACCGGGGAGCTGTTTTTT	CASSRTAREGRTGELFF
NA	TRBV7-6	TRBJ1-3	NA	TGTGCCAGCAGCTTAGACAGGAGCTCTGGAAACACCATATATTTT	CASSLDRSSGNTIYF
TRBD1	TRBV5-5	TRBJ1-2	NA	TGTGCCAGCAGCCCCAGACAGGGGGGCTATGGCTACACCTTC	CASSPRQGGYGYTF
TRBD2	TRBV6-1	TRBJ2-7	NA	TGTGCCAGCCTGACTAGCGGGGGGGCCTACGAGCAGTACTTC	CASLTSGGAYEQYF
NA	TRBV7-2	TRBJ1-3	NA	TGTGCCAGCAGCTCCGACACCCACTCTGGAAACACCATATATTTT	CASSSDTHSGNTIYF
TRBD1	TRBV11-1	TRBJ2-2	few	TGTGCCAGCAGCCAGGACAGGGGTACCGGGGAGCTGTTTTTT	CASSQDRGTGELFF
NA	TRBV5-6	TRBJ1-5	NA	TGTGCCAGCAGCTTTTCCAGGGCTCAGCCCCAGCATTTT	CASSFSRAQPQHF
NA	TRBV4-2	TRBJ1-2	NA	TGTGCCAGCAGCCAATTCGAGGCAGGGCACTATGGCTACACCTTC	CASSQFEAGHYGYTF
NA	TRBV6-5	TRBJ1-4	NA	TGTGCCAGCAGTCCGGGAGCACATAATGAAAAACTGTTTTTT	CASSPGAHNEKLFF
TRBD2	TRBV5-5	TRBJ2-5	NA	TGTGCCAGCAGCGTACTAGCGGGAGTCCCAGAGACCCAGTACTTC	CASSVLAGVPETQYF
TRBD1	TRBV25-1	TRBJ1-1	NA	TGTGCCAGCAGTGATCCAGGACAGGGCGCGACTGAAGCTTTCTTT	CASSDPGQGATEAFF
TRBD2	TRBV11-2	TRBJ2-1	NA	TGTGCCAGCAGCCCCCGGGGGGGCGGGGTCGATGAGCAGTTCTTC	CASSPRGGGVDEQFF
NA	TRBV9	TRBJ2-7	NA	TGTGCCAGCAGCCCGCCGGGTGGGTACGAGCAGTACTTC	CASSPPGGYEQYF